What follows are 9 T cell receptor beta chains derived from one specimen sequenced in a study of T cells after yellow fever vaccination. MiXCR, run by TCRdb on the 5' RACE reads, gives a single entry per CDR3 protein. The sample records some 400,000 distinct CDR3 sequences, roughly a sixth being singletons. Sequencing used PBMCs, obtained before the yellow fever booster vaccination. Receptor source: a man younger than 30 who received the YFV17D yellow fever vaccine.

This chain connects TRBV7-6 to TRBJ2-5; D remains unclear. Trimming removed 1 base at V and 6 bases at J, with 6 bases between. The CDR3 has 12 amino acids. Per germline, CDR1 SGHVS and CDR2 FNYEAQ. The CDR3 DNA sequence: TGTGCCAGCAGCTTAGGGCTCCAGACCCAGTACTTC. Its protein is CASSLGLQTQYF. The variable domain in full, with the rest retrieved from reference TRBV7-6 and TRBJ2-5, is GAGVSQSPRYKVTKRGQDVALRCDPISGHVSLYWYRQALGQGPEFLTYFNYEAQQDKSGLPNDRFSAERPEGSISTLTIQRTEQRDSAMYRCASSLGLQTQYFGPGTRLLVL.

This clonotype was seen a handful of times. The V gene is TRBV6-2 or TRBV6-3, the J gene TRBJ2-7; 9 bases fit TRBD1. CDR3 length: 14 amino acids. Germline V lookup: CDR1 MNHEY, CDR2 SVGEGT. Losses at the gene ends were 6 bases for V and 6 bases for J; bases not matched to a gene: 9. Here the CDR3 reads CASSPDRGVREQYF. The CDR3 coding sequence is TGTGCCAGCAGCCCCGACAGGGGGGTCCGCGAGCAGTACTTC.

V and J are TRBV4-2 and TRBJ2-3; 8 nucleotides line up with TRBD2. Germline V gives CDR1 LGHNA, CDR2 YNFKEQ. The J segment lost 1 base and the V segment lost 4 bases, leaving 4 bases of the junction unmatched. The CDR3 length is 15 residues. CDR3 nucleotides: TGTGCCAGCAGCCGGACTAGCTCTGGCACAGATACGCAGTATTTT. Translation: CASSRTSSGTDTQYF.

The V and J genes are TRBV19 and TRBJ1-5; 8 bases are a match to TRBD1. Germline V CDR1 and CDR2: LNHDA, SQIVND (reference sequence). The CDR3 has 15 residues. With V trimmed by 5 bases and J by 3 bases, 6 bases remained unmatched. CDR3 nucleotides: TGTGCCAGTAGTTACCCGGGACAGGCCAATCAGCCCCAGCATTTT. Its protein product is CASSYPGQANQPQHF.

For the CDR3, the DNA is TGTGCCAGCAGCTACTCGGGGGACCCCTACGAGCAGTACTTC. This translates into CASSYSGDPYEQYF. The V and J genes are TRBV7-2 and TRBJ2-7; possibly TRBD2 for D (6 bases). CDR1 SGHTA and CDR2 FQGNSA come from the germline V gene. This CDR3 region has 14 residues. V gave up 4 bases and J gave up 2 bases, with 12 bases separating them.

V gene TRBV7-2 combines with J gene TRBJ2-7; maybe TRBD1 (5 bases). The ends were cut back, 4 bases at V and 2 bases at J, with 9 bases in the middle. Germline CDR1 is SGHTA and CDR2 is FQGNSA. CDR3 length: 13 amino acids. The chain's CDR3 is CASSSRQTYEQYF. The CDR3 nucleotides read TGTGCCAGCAGCTCCCGACAGACCTACGAGCAGTACTTC. The complete variable domain, with remaining parts taken from reference TRBV7-2 and TRBJ2-7, reads GAGVSQSPSNKVTEKGKDVELRCDPISGHTALYWYRQSLGQGLEFLIYFQGNSAPDKSGLPSDRFSAERTGGSVSTLTIQRTQQEDSAVYLCASSSRQTYEQYFGPGTRLTVT.

V is TRBV5-1 and J is TRBJ1-1; the D is unclear. V gave up 4 bases and J gave up 3 bases, with 16 bases separating them. The germline gives CDR1 SGHRS, CDR2 YFSETQ. The CDR3 is 15 amino acids. This CDR3 is CASSPPGVGYTEAFF. In DNA, the CDR3 is TGCGCCAGCAGCCCCCCCGGCGTGGGCTACACTGAAGCTTTCTTT.

The chain combines TRBV6-5 with TRBJ2-2; TRBD2 might be the D (5 bases). The germline V gene has CDR1 MNHEY and CDR2 SVGAGI. This CDR3 contains 14 residues. Trimming stripped 6 bases from V and 6 bases from J, with 14 bases between. This CDR3 reads CASSGLRVSGELFF. DNA of the CDR3: TGTGCCAGCAGCGGATTGAGGGTGTCCGGGGAGCTGTTTTTT.

The V gene is TRBV15, the J gene TRBJ1-1, with D perhaps matching TRBD1 (6 bases). This CDR3 has 17 amino acids. Trimming cost V 1 base and J 0 bases, with 15 bases left between them. CDR1 and CDR2 from the germline V gene are LNHNV and YYDKDF (reference sequence). CDR3 residues: CATSRVQGTYMNTEAFF. DNA of the CDR3: TGTGCCACCAGCAGAGTTCAGGGGACTTACATGAACACTGAAGCTTTCTTT.